A selection of T cell receptor beta chains follows, all from one sample in a study of shared T cell receptors in the human thymus. Sequencing used immunoSEQ multiplex PCR; TCRdb keeps in-frame clones, though not all of them. The sample has about 660,000 clones; 88% are singletons. These same data were also listed under a study on human thymus T cells.

Specimen: thymocytes. These receptors originate from a boy less than two years old with a congenital heart defect. The CDR3 runs from the conserved cysteine through the conserved F or W. The D gene is left open where the match is weak. Clone size is stated in some rows and not others, as once, few, many or a class when expanded.

j_gene	d_gene	abundance	len	v_gene	CDR3nt	CDR3aa
TRBJ2-1	.	.	14	TRBV5-1	TGCGCCAGCAGCCCCAGCGGGTACCCGAATGAGCAGTTCTTC	CASSPSGYPNEQFF
TRBJ2-7	TRBD2	once	14	TRBV10-1	TGCGCCAGCAGGAAACTAGCGAACTCCTACGAGCAGTACTTC	CASRKLANSYEQYF
TRBJ1-6	TRBD1	.	14	TRBV13	TGTGCCAGCAGCTCAGGACAGGGCCCTTCACCCCTCCACTTT	CASSSGQGPSPLHF
TRBJ2-7	.	.	15	TRBV27	TGTGCCAGCAGTGCACGGACAGTGTTGACCTACGAGCAGTACTTC	CASSARTVLTYEQYF
TRBJ2-4	TRBD1	.	17	TRBV5-8	TGTGCCAGCAGCTTGTTTTCCAGGGGGCGGGCAAAAAACATTCAGTACTTC	CASSLFSRGRAKNIQYF
TRBJ2-5	.	.	14	TRBV13	TGTGCCAGCTGCTTGAGAGAATACGTGGAGACCCAGTACTTC	CASCLREYVETQYF
TRBJ1-4	.	.	15	TRBV11-2	TGTGCCAGCAGCCCTCTAAGAGGAGGGAATGAAAAACTGTTTTTT	CASSPLRGGNEKLFF
TRBJ2-7	.	.	13	TRBV29-1	TGCAGCGTTGAGTACAGGGGACTCTACGAGCAGTACTTC	CSVEYRGLYEQYF
TRBJ2-7	.	.	14	TRBV10-1	TGCGCCAGCAGTGAAGGAGCGGAGTACTACGAGCAGTACTTC	CASSEGAEYYEQYF
TRBJ1-1	.	few	15	TRBV30	TGTGCCTGGACCCAGCCCCACAGGGAGAACACTGAAGCTTTCTTT	CAWTQPHRENTEAFF
TRBJ2-7	TRBD2	.	16	TRBV14	TGTGCCAGCAGCCAAGGCGGGACTAGCGGCCTATACGAGCAGTACTTC	CASSQGGTSGLYEQYF
TRBJ2-1	TRBD2	.	13	TRBV4-3	TGCGCCAGCAGCCAAGATTCGGGGGGTGAGCAGTTCTTC	CASSQDSGGEQFF
TRBJ2-1	TRBD2	.	14	TRBV5-1	TGCGCCAGCAGATTCGGGGGAGGGTACAATGAGCAGTTCTTC	CASRFGGGYNEQFF
TRBJ2-2	.	.	15	TRBV21-1	TGTGCCAGCAGCAAACTCCCGGGTAACACCGGGGAGCTGTTTTTT	CASSKLPGNTGELFF
TRBJ2-1	.	.	14	TRBV5-6	TGTGCCAGCAGCTTGGACAGCCCCTACAATGAGCAGTTCTTC	CASSLDSPYNEQFF
TRBJ1-2	.	.	16	TRBV18	TGTGCCAGCTCACCTCTAAGACAGCGACGGTACTATGGCTACACCTTC	CASSPLRQRRYYGYTF
TRBJ2-3	TRBD2	.	16	TRBV4-3	TGCGCCAGCAGCCAAGGAAGGGCTAGCGGGAGGCCTCCCCGGTATTTT	CASSQGRASGRPPRYF
TRBJ2-5	.	once	19	TRBV2	TGTGGCACCCACCCAGCAGAAATAAGTGGACGAGGCGGGATGGAGACCCAGTACTTC	CGTHPAEISGRGGMETQYF
TRBJ2-7	.	.	13	TRBV27	TGTGCCAGCGGGAGATTCTATTCCTACGAGCAGTACTTC	CASGRFYSYEQYF
TRBJ2-3	TRBD2	once	16	TRBV7-2	TGTGCCAGCAGCTTTGGACTAGCGGGAGGCCCAGATACGCAGTATTTT	CASSFGLAGGPDTQYF
TRBJ2-5	TRBD2	.	17	TRBV5-1	TGCGCCAGCAGCTTGCCCGGACTAGCGGGAGAAGACGAGACCCAGTACTTC	CASSLPGLAGEDETQYF
TRBJ2-7	TRBD2	.	17	TRBV11-3	TGTGCCAGCAGCTTCGTCGGAGGACTAGCGGGACCTCGAGGGCAGTACTTC	CASSFVGGLAGPRGQYF
TRBJ2-7	TRBD2	.	13	TRBV6-5	TGTGCCAGCAGTAAGGGACTACGCTACGAGCAGTACTTC	CASSKGLRYEQYF
TRBJ2-7	.	.	16	TRBV14	TGTGCCAGCAGCCAAGCCCCAGGACAGCGATCCTACGAGCAGTACTTC	CASSQAPGQRSYEQYF
TRBJ2-7	TRBD1	.	17	TRBV4-1	TGCGCCAGCAGCCAAGATCCCGGACAGGGGCATCTCTACGAGCAGTACTTC	CASSQDPGQGHLYEQYF
TRBJ2-7	.	once	14	TRBV2	TGTGCCACTAATGTGGGGCAAGACCAAGAGGAGCAGTACTTC	CATNVGQDQEEQYF
TRBJ2-7	.	.	14	TRBV4-2	TGTGCCAGCAGCGAGCCGGGACTCACCTACGAGCAGTACTTC	CASSEPGLTYEQYF
TRBJ2-5	.	.	17	TRBV6-1	TGTGCCAGCACCGAAGCCCAGGGGACCTGGGGACAAGAGACCCAGTACTTC	CASTEAQGTWGQETQYF
TRBJ1-3	.	.	19	TRBV30	TGTGCCTGGAGTGTAGGCACAGTGCGACAGACCAGCTCTGGAAACACCATATATTTT	CAWSVGTVRQTSSGNTIYF
TRBJ2-7	TRBD1	.	16	TRBV4-3	TGCGCCAGCAGCCAACCGCGCCCGGACAGGTTCTACGAGCAGTACTTC	CASSQPRPDRFYEQYF
TRBJ2-1	TRBD2	.	18	TRBV4-1	TGCGCCAGCAGCCCCATTACAACTAGCGTCAAAACCTACAATGAGCAGTTCTTC	CASSPITTSVKTYNEQFF
TRBJ2-7	TRBD1	.	15	TRBV12-5	TGTGCTAGTGGCCACGACAGGGGAAAGACCTACGAGCAGTACTTC	CASGHDRGKTYEQYF
TRBJ2-1	TRBD2	.	18	TRBV27	TGTGCCAGCAATCCTATCGGGACTAGCGGGAGATCCTACAATGAGCAGTTCTTC	CASNPIGTSGRSYNEQFF
TRBJ2-1	TRBD2	.	16	TRBV7-2	TGTGCCAGCAGCCAACTCGGGGGAGGGCCGAGTGCTGAGCAGTTCTTC	CASSQLGGGPSAEQFF
TRBJ2-7	TRBD2	.	20	TRBV27	TGTGCCAGCAGTACCGGGACTAGCGGGAGGGATGGAAGTTTGGCGATTGTGCAGTACTTC	CASSTGTSGRDGSLAIVQYF
TRBJ2-1	TRBD2	.	16	TRBV4-3	TGCGCCAGCAGCCATCGACTAGCGGGAGGGTACAATGAGCAGTTCTTC	CASSHRLAGGYNEQFF
TRBJ2-7	.	.	16	TRBV5-6	TGTGCCAGCAGCTTGTTTGGTGGCAGGATCACCTACGAGCAGTACTTC	CASSLFGGRITYEQYF
TRBJ2-2	TRBD1	.	16	TRBV7-9	TGTGCCAGCAGCCGAAAGACAGGGAATGGCACCGGGGAGCTGTTTTTT	CASSRKTGNGTGELFF
TRBJ2-3	TRBD2	once	15	TRBV5-1	TGCGCCAGCAGCGTGTACCTGACTAGCCCAGATACGCAGTATTTT	CASSVYLTSPDTQYF
TRBJ2-7	.	.	16	TRBV7-2	TGTGCCAGCAGCTACTCAAGGGAGTTCCCCTCCTACGAGCAGTACTTC	CASSYSREFPSYEQYF
TRBJ1-2	.	.	11	TRBV2	TGTGCCAGCATGGGGGGAGACGGCTACACCTTC	CASMGGDGYTF
TRBJ1-1	.	.	14	TRBV28	TGTGCCAGCAGTTTAGGCCGGGCGGGCCCTGAAGCTTTCTTT	CASSLGRAGPEAFF
TRBJ2-7	TRBD1	.	16	TRBV14	TGTGCCAGCAGCCAAGGGGGGACAGGGCCCTCCTACGAGCAGTACTTC	CASSQGGTGPSYEQYF
TRBJ1-2	TRBD1	.	17	TRBV12-5	TGTGCTAGTGGCCACCCTCATGACAGGGGAAGAAACTATGGCTACACCTTC	CASGHPHDRGRNYGYTF
TRBJ2-3	.	.	14	TRBV7-6	TGTGCCAGCAGCCCTAGTCGGATCCCAGATACGCAGTATTTT	CASSPSRIPDTQYF
TRBJ1-3	TRBD1	.	15	TRBV29-1	TGCAGCGTTGCCACGACAGGGGACTCTGGAAACACCATATATTTT	CSVATTGDSGNTIYF
TRBJ2-5	.	.	15	TRBV30	TGTGCCTGGAGTGGGTCGGGGAGGACTCTAGAGACCCAGTACTTC	CAWSGSGRTLETQYF
TRBJ1-4	.	.	17	TRBV11-2	TGTGCCAGCAGCGGCCAGGGGACAAGACTCTCGGTTGAAAAACTGTTTTTT	CASSGQGTRLSVEKLFF
TRBJ1-3	TRBD1	.	15	TRBV13	TGTGCCAGCAGCTTAACAGGGGGCTCTGGAAACACCATATATTTT	CASSLTGGSGNTIYF
TRBJ2-7	.	.	13	TRBV7-2	TGTGCCAGCAGCTCTCAAGGGACTTACGAGCAGTACTTC	CASSSQGTYEQYF
TRBJ2-7	TRBD1	.	13	TRBV6-1	TGTGCCAGCGGGGACAGGGGTCGGTACGAGCAGTACTTC	CASGDRGRYEQYF
TRBJ1-5	TRBD1	.	14	TRBV19	TGTGCCAGTAGTATTAGGGACAGGGATCAGCCCCAGCATTTT	CASSIRDRDQPQHF
TRBJ2-5	TRBD2	.	17	TRBV5-1	TGCGCCAGCAGCACGATCTTAGCGGGAGGGCCGGGGGAGACCCAGTACTTC	CASSTILAGGPGETQYF
TRBJ2-3	TRBD2	.	16	TRBV13	TGTGCCAGCAGGGATGCGCGGGAGGCCCGCACAGATACGCAGTATTTT	CASRDAREARTDTQYF
TRBJ1-1	TRBD1	.	19	TRBV10-3	TGTGCCATCAAGAACCGATCCGGGACAGCCCAGACCTCGGACACTGAAGCTTTCTTT	CAIKNRSGTAQTSDTEAFF
TRBJ2-7	TRBD2	.	18	TRBV27	TGTGCCAGCAGTTTATCGGGACTAGCGGGAGTTCTCTGGGACGAGCAGTACTTC	CASSLSGLAGVLWDEQYF
TRBJ2-4	.	.	16	TRBV30	TGTGCCTGGACGATTCGATCAGGTCGCGCCAAAAACATTCAGTACTTC	CAWTIRSGRAKNIQYF
TRBJ2-1	.	.	16	TRBV11-3	TGTGCCAGCAGCCCGTTGGGGCACGTCTCCTACAATGAGCAGTTCTTC	CASSPLGHVSYNEQFF
TRBJ2-7	TRBD1	once	16	TRBV7-2	TGTGCCAGCAGCTTTTTCCCAGGGGGCGCGGCCTACGAGCAGTACTTC	CASSFFPGGAAYEQYF